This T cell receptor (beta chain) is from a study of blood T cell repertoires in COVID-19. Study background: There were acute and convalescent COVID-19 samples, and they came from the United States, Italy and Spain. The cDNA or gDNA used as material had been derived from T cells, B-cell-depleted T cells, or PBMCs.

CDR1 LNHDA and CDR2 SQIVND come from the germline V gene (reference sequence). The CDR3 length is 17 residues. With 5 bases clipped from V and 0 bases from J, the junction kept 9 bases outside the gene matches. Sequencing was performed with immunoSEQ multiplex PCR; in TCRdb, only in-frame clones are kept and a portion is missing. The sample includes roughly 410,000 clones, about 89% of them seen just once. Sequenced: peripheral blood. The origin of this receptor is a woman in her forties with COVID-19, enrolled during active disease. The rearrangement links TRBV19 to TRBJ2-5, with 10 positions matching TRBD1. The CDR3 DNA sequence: TGTGCCAGTAGTCCCCTGGAGACAGGGGGCTACCAAGAGACCCAGTACTTC. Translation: CASSPLETGGYQETQYF.